This TCR beta chain was sequenced for a study of T-cell memory formation after mild COVID-19. The trim removed 2 bases at V and 5 bases at J, leaving 6 bases unmatched. Germline CDR1 and CDR2: MNHEY and SVGAGI. This CDR3 has 15 residues. TCRdb re-called the 5' RACE reads with MiXCR, one entry per CDR3 protein. The sample holds 100,000 to 130,000 distinct CDR3 sequences, about an eighth seen once. This clonotype was recorded many times. This TCR derives from a man younger than 35 who had mild COVID-19 (a few samples of this study predate the infection). Cell type and time point are not known. Sequencing used PBMCs or a T cell subset sorted from them (not recorded which). The rearrangement joins TRBV6-5 to TRBJ2-1, with 7 bases matching TRBD1. The CDR3 is CASSYGRGYNNEQFF. CDR3 DNA: TGTGCCAGCAGTTACGGCAGGGGGTACAACAATGAGCAGTTCTTC.